Described below is a single T cell receptor (beta chain) sequence and its context. It lacks a known antigen. Per-base quality was not reported, and no clone a single base away is much larger than it. The sample belongs to a study of long-term antiretroviral therapy in people with HIV (dated by TCRdb to about 2022). For the wider study: The earliest samples were collected about a decade before the 2015 WHO recommendation for immediate ART, when ART was typically delayed until CD4 counts fell. A retrospective serial study tested whether changes in peripheral blood TRB repertoire composition and diversity were associated with ART initiation and durable HIV suppression. A total of about 200 cryopreserved PBMC samples were contributed to the cohort by 30 adults with confirmed HIV infection, with samples collected serially over a mean of approximately six years (range 1-12). Among the 30 or so participants with HIV, ten to twelve were female. No cross-contamination during QIAcube processing was shown when test extractions of a monoclonal T-cell line were performed alongside about 33 polyclonal samples.

CDR1 and CDR2, per the germline V gene (reference sequence), are LNHNV and YYDKDF. The CDR3, from cysteine to phenylalanine, totals 14 residues. The read is trimmed to its CDR3 DNA, 42 bases read in frame from base 1. V drops 3 bases and J drops 2 bases, leaving 10 bases in between. Paper-wide results and their limitations: Because pre-ART samples had limited cell numbers, unsorted PBMC were profiled rather than sorted CD4+ and CD8+ T cells. Expanded TRB clones identified before ART initiation dominated the repertoire across all time points, though the dominance fluctuated and decreased in many PLHIV after ART. Since PBMC availability was limited, sequencing covered only the TCR beta chain, with no alpha chain pairing. Inferences about post-ART repertoire changes were limited because no data were available on ART adherence, viral resistance or therapy changes. Narrower CDR3 length ranges were observed in HIV repertoires than in controls, and an antigen-experienced repertoire with only a slight naive shift after ART was suggested by the network structure. Samples dated from the mid-2000s to the late 2010s, and the ART regimens used may be less effective than current ones. Starting ART was linked to a significant rise in TRB diversity, yet even with long-term ART the diversity remained significantly lower than in transplant donor controls.

Sequencing of the TRB variable region was done with the immunoSEQ hsTCRB v3.0 assay at survey level resolution. The target sequencing depth for TRB was about 40,000-55,000 T-cell genomes per sample. An Illumina MiSeq with a v3 150-cycle kit was used to sequence the pooled TRB libraries. As for the original processing: Repertoire analysis was run in R within a reproducible Nextflow workflow that covered QC, data transformation and analysis. LymphoSeq2, an R package for AIRR-Seq data exploration, was used to implement custom analyses. A handful of samples that produced fewer than 5000 total TRB sequences were removed, so 150 to 200 HIV repertoires were analyzed. Of the roughly 180 retained HIV repertoires, 59 were collected before and roughly 130 after ART initiation. Repertoires were downsampled to 5000 TRB nucleotide sequences, with summary statistics averaged over 100 downsampling iterations. Only TRB sequences with CDR3 regions of at least seven amino acids were retained for analysis. Diversity was assessed using a clonality score derived from Shannon entropy and using the Gini coefficient. Repertoire networks linked the top 5000 CDR3 amino acid sequences whenever two sequences differed by an edit distance of one. GLIPH2 predicted antigen specificity groups and MHC restriction for TRB CDR3 amino acid sequences. To flag known associations with CMV, EBV, HIV or tissue antigens, CDR3 amino acid sequences were compared against VDJdb and McPAS-TCR. Pre-ART, post-ART and control groups were compared with Wilcoxon signed-rank tests and Holm-Bonferroni correction. TCRdb carries this immuneACCESS record with in-frame sequences only. Its versions omit some clonotypes, under half of them owing to an unresolved V gene in the studies checked, with the rest unexplained. D and trimming were read from the DNA, whereas the V and J calls and clone size are those reported in that table. For this sample there are some 13,000 clones; more than 80% appear just once. 13% of the sample is taken by the ten largest.

Inclusion was restricted to participants for whom at least one PBMC sample before ART initiation and at least two post-ART samples were available. Treatment was received in the United States of America by all participants with HIV. Before DNA extraction, cryopreserved samples containing about 0.9-10 million PBMC were thawed and washed. At the time of the earliest PBMC sample for each participant with HIV, ages ranged from about 23 to 60 years. Per participant, PBMC samples came from 1-4 timepoints prior to ART initiation and 2-8 timepoints following ART initiation, for a median of 7 samples. Serial HIV viral load, CD4+ T-cell count, ART history and demographic data were obtained for every participant. A Qiagen kit on a QIAcube was used to extract genomic DNA from unsorted PBMC, with samples processed in batches of 12.

Sequences were derived from unsorted PBMCs, sampled 3.2 years before starting antiretroviral therapy. This clonotype was obtained from a man aged 40-55 years with HIV. The chain couples TRBV15 to TRBJ1-2; matching of 5 bases hints at TRBD1 as the D gene. This receptor has the CDR3 CATSRGPLNYGYTF. DNA sequence: TGTGCCACCAGCAGGGGACCGCTAAACTATGGCTACACCTTC.